The next 23 T cell receptor beta chains were all read from a single sample in a study of T-cell reconstitution after alpha-beta-depleted transplantation in children. TCRbeta library construction was performed incorporating unique molecular identifiers. TCRdb passed the PCR reads through MiXCR, listing each CDR3 protein once. The sample holds some 600,000 distinct CDR3 sequences; under 15% are singletons and the top ten take 2% to 2.5%. The source material was PBMCs, mostly from graft donor cells, sampled 360 days after TCRalphabeta/CD19-depleted stem cell transplant. The source of these receptors is a male patient younger than 18 who had a stem cell transplant for acute myeloid leukemia, so the T cells may come from the graft donor.

This clonotype was observed at least ten times. The gene calls are TRBV28 and TRBJ2-7; 7 nucleotides line up with TRBD1. V was clipped by 10 bases and J by 2 bases; unmatched bases: 8. The CDR3 is 13 residues long. Per germline, CDR1 MDHEN and CDR2 SYDVKM. CDR3 in amino acids: CATTTGSPYEQYF. As DNA, the CDR3 is TGTGCCACTACGACAGGGAGTCCCTACGAGCAGTACTTC.

The chain couples TRBV12-3 or TRBV12-4 to TRBJ1-4, with D possibly matching TRBD1 (5 bases). V was shortened by 3 bases and J by 8 bases, with 13 bases between the two germline ends. CDR3 length equals 14 residues. The CDR3 loop is CASSLRQGWEKLFF. CDR3 nucleotides: TGTGCCAGCAGTTTGCGGCAGGGATGGGAAAAACTGTTTTTT.

CDR3 DNA: TGCAGTGCTGACCCAAAGGGACTAGCGGACTACGAGCAGTACTTC. Amino acid sequence: CSADPKGLADYEQYF. The chain recombines TRBV20-1 with TRBJ2-7; 11 positions agree with TRBD2. The CDR3 runs to 15 residues. V shed 5 bases, J shed 3 bases, and the junction held 9 bases outside the gene matches. Germline CDR1 and CDR2: DFQATT and SNEGSKA (reference sequence).

This clonotype was recorded at least ten times. The rearrangement links TRBV29-1 to TRBJ2-2; a possible D gene is TRBD2 (6 bases). Trimming took off 6 bases at V and 5 bases at J, with 16 bases between the two ends. CDR3 length: 14 amino acids. Looked up from germline, CDR1 is SQVTM and CDR2 is ANQGSEA. CDR3 loop: CSVAHLAFTGELFF. DNA of the CDR3: TGCAGCGTCGCTCATCTAGCGTTTACCGGGGAGCTGTTTTTT.

The chain carries TRBV4-3 and TRBJ2-5, with D possibly matching TRBD1 (5 bases). The CDR3 sequence is 13 residues long. Trimming took 1 base from V and 5 from J, leaving 8 bases between them. CDR1 and CDR2 (germline): LGHNA, YSLEER. The CDR3 spells CASSQGQGETQYF. In nucleotides, the CDR3 is TGCGCCAGCAGCCAAGGCCAGGGTGAGACCCAGTACTTC.

This clonotype was observed many times. V usage is TRBV11-3 and J usage is TRBJ2-2; D is perhaps TRBD1 or TRBD2 (5 bases each). The V end lost 5 bases, the J end lost 3 bases, and 16 bases lay between the germline ends. This CDR3 is built from 16 residues. CDR1 SGHNT and CDR2 YENEEA come from the germline V gene. CDR3 DNA: TGTGCCAGCAGCACCCATCGGGGCAGGGACACCGGGGAGCTGTTTTTT. Translation: CASSTHRGRDTGELFF. Based on the CDR3 plus reference TRBV11-3 and TRBJ2-2, the full variable domain is EAGVVQSPRYKIIEKKQPVAFWCNPISGHNTLYWYLQNLGQGPELLIRYENEEAVDDSQLPKDRFSAERLKGVDSTLKIQPAELGDSAVYLCASSTHRGRDTGELFFGEGSRLTVL.

The chain carries TRBV20-1 and TRBJ2-2, with 7 bases fitting TRBD2. This CDR3 has 12 residues. Germline trimming cut 7 bases from V and 7 bases from J; bases unmatched to any gene: 6. The germline gives CDR1 DFQATT, CDR2 SNEGSKA (reference sequence). CDR3 amino acids: CSGGRAVGELFF. DNA of the CDR3: TGCAGTGGTGGGAGGGCCGTCGGGGAGCTGTTTTTT.

At least ten counts were recorded for this clonotype. The chain carries TRBV7-8 and TRBJ2-2; D possibly uses TRBD1 or TRBD2 (6 bases each). Germline V CDR1 and CDR2: SGHVS, FQNEAQ. The CDR3 loop spans 15 amino acids. With 1 base removed from V and 7 bases from J, the gap between germline ends came to 13 bases. The CDR3 here is CASSLVWGADGELFF. The CDR3 nucleotides are TGTGCCAGCAGCTTAGTTTGGGGGGCTGACGGGGAGCTGTTTTTT.

This clonotype was detected a few times. This chain joins TRBV6-2 or TRBV6-3 and TRBJ1-5; 8 nucleotides align to TRBD1. Looked up from germline, CDR1 is MNHEY and CDR2 is SVGEGT. The CDR3 totals 16 residues. V lost 1 base to trimming and J lost 1 base; unmatched junction nucleotides: 3. The DNA for the CDR3 is TGTGCCAGCAGTTACTTCCGGACAGGGAGCAATCAGCCCCAGCATTTT. Its translation: CASSYFRTGSNQPQHF.

This clonotype appeared a few times. The rearrangement joins TRBV11-1 to TRBJ2-7; perhaps TRBD2 as D (5 bases). Trimming removed 3 bases from V and 2 bases from J, with 11 bases in between. CDR3 length: 14 amino acids. Germline V gives CDR1 SGHAT, CDR2 FQDESV (reference sequence). CDR3 DNA sequence: TGTGCCAGCAGCTTTTCCGCCGGGGCCTACGAGCAGTACTTC. Translated: CASSFSAGAYEQYF.

The J gene is TRBJ2-7, the V gene TRBV6-2 or TRBV6-3, with D perhaps assigned TRBD1 or TRBD2 (5 bases each). Trimming took off 5 bases at V and 4 bases at J, with 9 bases between the two ends. CDR3 length: 12 residues. CDR1 is MNHEY and CDR2 is SVGEGT in the germline V gene. The CDR3, as DNA: TGTGCCAGCAGTCCCTGGGGGTACGAGCAGTACTTC. Translated, it gives CASSPWGYEQYF.

The CDR3 reads CASSRTGAFYEQYF. The DNA of the CDR3 is TGTGCCAGCAGCCGGACAGGGGCCTTCTACGAGCAGTACTTC. The chain uses TRBV11-3 and TRBJ2-7, with 9 bases aligning to TRBD1. This CDR3 contains 14 residues. V dropped 5 bases and J dropped 3; count of bases not matched to a gene: 5. Germline CDR1 and CDR2: SGHNT and YENEEA.

This clonotype has just a few counts. The V and J genes are TRBV7-8 and TRBJ2-7, with TRBD1 matching over 10 bases. J lost 4 bases, V lost 0 bases, and 6 bases had no gene match. The CDR3 has 16 amino acids. Germline V gene sequence: CDR1 SGHVS, CDR2 FQNEAQ. As DNA, the CDR3 is TGTGCCAGCAGCTTAGCCGGGACAGGGGCTTTATACGAGCAGTACTTC. It codes for CASSLAGTGALYEQYF.

Ten or more counts support this clonotype. V and J are TRBV7-9 and TRBJ2-7; no clear D gene. The V and J ends lost 1 base and 4 bases respectively, with 17 bases between them. This CDR3 spans 16 amino acids. CDR1 and CDR2 from the germline V gene are SEHNR and FQNEAQ (reference sequence). The CDR3 sequence is CASSLVARISEYEQYF. The CDR3 nucleotides read TGTGCCAGCAGCTTAGTTGCGAGGATCTCGGAATACGAGCAGTACTTC.

V gene TRBV7-3 combines with J gene TRBJ2-1, with D maybe TRBD2 (6 bases). CDR1 SGHTA and CDR2 FQGTGA come from the germline V gene. V shed 5 bases and J shed 6 bases, with 23 bases lying between them. The CDR3 loop spans 17 amino acids. This CDR3 reads CASSPLILARRSNEQFF. The CDR3 DNA follows: TGTGCCAGCAGCCCGCTAATACTAGCTAGAAGAAGCAATGAGCAGTTCTTC.

V and J are TRBV30 and TRBJ1-3; no clear D gene. The germline V and J ends were trimmed by 0 bases and 2 bases, with 8 bases remaining between them. Looked up from germline, CDR1 is GTSNPN and CDR2 is SVGIG (reference sequence). This CDR3 region has 14 residues. The CDR3 loop is CAWSVEATGNTIYF. CDR3 coding DNA: TGTGCCTGGAGTGTAGAGGCGACTGGAAACACCATATATTTT.

This clonotype was counted only a few times. This chain links TRBV24-1 with TRBJ2-7; 8 bases fit TRBD2. With V trimmed by 2 bases and J by 2 bases, 7 bases remained unmatched. This CDR3 has 16 amino acids. In germline, CDR1 is KGHDR, CDR2 SFDVKD. This CDR3 is CATSDSGGTRPYEQYF. CDR3 in DNA: TGTGCCACCAGTGATTCCGGGGGGACTAGACCCTACGAGCAGTACTTC.

The chain couples TRBV5-1 to TRBJ1-5; D gene uncertain. The CDR3 totals 15 residues. Deletions cut 0 bases from V and 6 bases from J, with 13 bases between. The germline CDR1 and CDR2 sequences are SGHRS and YFSETQ. The CDR3 here is CASSLEAARGQPQHF. Here the CDR3 DNA reads TGCGCCAGCAGCTTGGAGGCCGCCCGGGGTCAGCCCCAGCATTTT.

This clonotype was counted at least ten times. This chain connects TRBV19 to TRBJ2-1; 9 positions agree with TRBD2. With 2 bases clipped from V and 7 bases from J, the junction kept 12 bases outside the gene matches. Germline CDR1 LNHDA, CDR2 SQIVND (reference sequence). There are 17 residues in the CDR3. CDR3 DNA: TGTGCCAGTAGTATAACAGGAGCGGGACTAGCAGAGAATGAGCAGTTCTTC. This encodes CASSITGAGLAENEQFF.

In regard to this clonotype: Just one base apart from a much larger clone, this may be a read error. V and J are TRBV6-6 and TRBJ2-7; D not resolved. Germline CDR1 MNHNY, CDR2 SVGAGI (reference sequence). Trimming left V 2 bases short and J 6 bases short, with 5 bases between. CDR3 length: 11 residues. As DNA, the CDR3 is TGTGCCAGCAGTTACGGCTTCGAGCAGTACTTC. It codes for CASSYGFEQYF.

This clonotype was counted a few times. The J gene is TRBJ2-7, the V gene TRBV15; D remains unclear. The CDR3 contains 14 residues. Per the germline V gene, CDR1 is LNHNV and CDR2 is YYDKDF (reference sequence). V was clipped by 4 bases and J by 1 base, with 11 bases between them. The CDR3 DNA follows: TGTGCCACCAGCACCCTAAGGCTGTCCTACGAGCAGTACTTC. Protein product: CATSTLRLSYEQYF.

A few counts support this clonotype. This chain links TRBV20-1 with TRBJ2-7; 10 bases map to TRBD2. Germline V gene lookup returns CDR1 DFQATT and CDR2 SNEGSKA (reference sequence). The CDR3 has 16 residues. Trimming at V came to 3 bases and at J to 3 bases, leaving 11 bases not matched to a gene. For the CDR3, the DNA is TGCAGTGCTAGTTCCCTAGCGGGAGTGTTGGACTACGAGCAGTACTTC. Protein sequence: CSASSLAGVLDYEQYF.

J is TRBJ2-7 and V is TRBV20-1; 9 nucleotides line up with TRBD1. Germline V gene lookup returns CDR1 DFQATT and CDR2 SNEGSKA (reference sequence). Trimming cost V 3 bases and J 3 bases; bases outside gene matches: 9. The CDR3 loop spans 15 amino acids. The CDR3 bases are TGCAGTGCTAGGGGAACCGGGACAGGGATCTACGAGCAGTACTTC. As protein: CSARGTGTGIYEQYF.